One sample yielded the 8 T cell receptor beta chains listed below, sequenced in a study of shared clonotypes between healthy human individuals. Profiling relied on immunoSEQ multiplex PCR, and the TCRdb table lists in-frame clones only, not all of them. The sample has around 550,000 clones; about 96% are singletons. The sequenced sample was naive CD4+ T cells sorted from blood. Subset of the sample: CD45RA+ positively selected. The receptors stem from a woman aged 25-40 years in good health.

The chain links TRBV11-2 to TRBJ2-5; TRBD2 agrees at 10 bases. V gave up 4 bases and J gave up 5 bases; unmatched junction bases: 19. The CDR3 consists of 19 residues. CDR1 and CDR2 (germline): SGHAT, FQNNGV. CDR3 region: CASSSFYPSSGRSRETQYF. The CDR3 DNA reads TGTGCCAGCAGCTCCTTTTATCCCAGTAGCGGGAGGTCCCGGGAGACCCAGTACTTC.

This chain's CDR3 is CASSLSGTSGRRTQYF. CDR3 bases: TGTGCCAGCAGTTTATCCGGGACTAGCGGGAGAAGGACCCAGTACTTC. The rearrangement links TRBV28 to TRBJ2-5; 14 bases line up with TRBD2. CDR1 is MDHEN and CDR2 is SYDVKM in the germline V gene. After removal of 1 base from V and 7 bases from J, the junction contained 5 bases not matched to a gene. The CDR3 length is 16 residues.

The J gene is TRBJ2-5, the V gene TRBV2, with 10 bases that match TRBD2. The J call may be wrong; the DNA end is better matched by TRBJ2-7. CDR3 size: 16 residues. From germline, CDR1 is SNHLY and CDR2 FYNNEI. CDR3 nucleotide sequence: TGTGCCAGCAGTGAAGCGCTAGCGGGAGTAATGTACGAGCAGTACTTC. This encodes CASSEALAGVMYEQYF.

This clone was found a few times. V gene TRBV10-3 combines with J gene TRBJ2-7; perhaps TRBD2 as D (6 bases). CDR3 length: 12 residues. Trimming left V 4 bases short and J 6 bases short, with 10 bases between. Germline V lookup: CDR1 ENHRY, CDR2 SYGVKD. CDR3 coding DNA: TGTGCCATCAGTGGCGGGACCGGCGAGCAGTACTTC. It is translated as CAISGGTGEQYF.

The genes are TRBV28 and TRBJ1-5; TRBD1 aligns across 9 bases. CDR1 is MDHEN and CDR2 is SYDVKM in the germline V gene. V was pared by 5 bases and J by 6 bases, with 8 bases of the junction left unmatched. There are 15 residues in the CDR3. The CDR3 bases are TGTGCCAGCAGTCCTATCCGGGACAGGGTTCAGCCCCAGCATTTT. It translates to CASSPIRDRVQPQHF. The complete variable domain, with remaining parts taken from reference TRBV28 and TRBJ1-5, reads DVKVTQSSRYLVKRTGEKVFLECVQDMDHENMFWYRQDPGLGLRLIYFSYDVKMKEKGDIPEGYSVSREKKERFSLILESASTNQTSMYLCASSPIRDRVQPQHFGDGTRLSIL.

V usage is TRBV25-1 and J usage is TRBJ1-1; the D is unclear. The CDR3 is 15 residues long. CDR1 and CDR2 from the germline V gene are MGHDK and SYGVNS. The V end lost 0 bases, the J end lost 4 bases, and 12 bases lay between the germline ends. The CDR3 DNA reads as TGTGCCAGCAGTGAATACGAAGAACTCGGCACTGAAGCTTTCTTT. Its translation is CASSEYEELGTEAFF. The full variable domain, with the rest looked up from reference TRBV25-1 and TRBJ1-1, is EADIYQTPRYLVIGTGKKITLECSQTMGHDKMYWYQQDPGMELHLIHYSYGVNSTEKGDLSSESTVSRIRTEHFPLTLESARPSHTSQYLCASSEYEELGTEAFFGQGTRLTVV.

Concerning this clone itself: Other DNA sequences in this specimen translate into the identical CDR3. The genes are TRBV29-1 and TRBJ1-2; 9 nucleotides match TRBD1. Per germline, CDR1 SQVTM and CDR2 ANQGSEA. V lost 4 bases and J lost 3; bases outside the gene matches: 3. This CDR3 is built from 13 residues. CDR3 DNA sequence: TGCAGCGTTGGCACAGGGGGCGACTATGGCTACACCTTC. Translation gives CSVGTGGDYGYTF.

V usage is TRBV10-2 and J usage is TRBJ2-1, with TRBD2 identical over 13 bases. This CDR3 region has 17 residues. Germline V gene data show CDR1 as WSHSY and CDR2 as SAAADI. Losses at the gene ends were 0 bases for V and 7 bases for J; bases not matched to a gene: 6. In DNA, the CDR3 is TGCGCCAGCAGTGAGTCTCGGACTAGCGGGAGTTTGAATGAGCAGTTCTTC. Translation: CASSESRTSGSLNEQFF.